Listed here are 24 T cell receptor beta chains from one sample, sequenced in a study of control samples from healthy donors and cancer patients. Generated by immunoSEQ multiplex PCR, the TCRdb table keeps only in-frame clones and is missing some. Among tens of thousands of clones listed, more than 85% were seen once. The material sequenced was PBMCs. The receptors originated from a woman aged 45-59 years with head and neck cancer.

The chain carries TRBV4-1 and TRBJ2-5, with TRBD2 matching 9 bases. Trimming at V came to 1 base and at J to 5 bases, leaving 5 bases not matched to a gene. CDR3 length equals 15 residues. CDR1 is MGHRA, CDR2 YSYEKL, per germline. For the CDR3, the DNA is TGCGCCAGCAGCCAAGTGGGACTAGCCGCGGAGACCCAGTACTTC. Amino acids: CASSQVGLAAETQYF.

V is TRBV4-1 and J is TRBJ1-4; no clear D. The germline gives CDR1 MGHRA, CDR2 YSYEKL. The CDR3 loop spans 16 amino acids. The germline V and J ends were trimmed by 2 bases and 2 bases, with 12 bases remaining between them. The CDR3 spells CASSQQMGSTNEKLFF. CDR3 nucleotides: TGCGCCAGCAGCCAACAAATGGGATCCACTAATGAAAAACTGTTTTTT.

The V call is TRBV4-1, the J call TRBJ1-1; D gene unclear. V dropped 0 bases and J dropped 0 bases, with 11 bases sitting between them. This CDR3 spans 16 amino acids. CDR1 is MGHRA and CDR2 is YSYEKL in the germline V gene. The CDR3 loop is CASSQDSGPLNTEAFF. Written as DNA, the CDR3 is TGCGCCAGCAGCCAAGATTCAGGTCCCTTGAACACTGAAGCTTTCTTT.

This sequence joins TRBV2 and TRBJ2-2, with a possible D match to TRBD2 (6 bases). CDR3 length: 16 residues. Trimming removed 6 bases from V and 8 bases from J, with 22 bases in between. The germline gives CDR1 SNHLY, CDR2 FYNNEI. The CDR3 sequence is CASSLTGGVPAGELFF. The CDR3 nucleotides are TGTGCCAGCAGCCTCACCGGCGGGGTTCCAGCAGGGGAGCTGTTTTTT.

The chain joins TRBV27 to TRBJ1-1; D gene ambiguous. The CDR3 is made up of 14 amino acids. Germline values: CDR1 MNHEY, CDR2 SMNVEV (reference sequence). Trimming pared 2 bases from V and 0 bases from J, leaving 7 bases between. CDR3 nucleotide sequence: TGTGCCAGCAGTTTACACATATTGAACACTGAAGCTTTCTTT. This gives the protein CASSLHILNTEAFF.

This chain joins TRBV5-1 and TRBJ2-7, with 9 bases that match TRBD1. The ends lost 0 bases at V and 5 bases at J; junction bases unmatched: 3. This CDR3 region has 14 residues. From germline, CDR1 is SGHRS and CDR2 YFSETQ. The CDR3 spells CASSLGDRVDEQYF. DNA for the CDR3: TGCGCCAGCAGCTTGGGGGACAGGGTTGACGAGCAGTACTTC.

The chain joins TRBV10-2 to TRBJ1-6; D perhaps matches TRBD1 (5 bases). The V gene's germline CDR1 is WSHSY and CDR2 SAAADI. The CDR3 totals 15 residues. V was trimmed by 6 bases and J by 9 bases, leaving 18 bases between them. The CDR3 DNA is TGCGCCAGCAGGGAGCCGGGACGGTGGGGTTCACCCCTCCACTTT. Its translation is CASREPGRWGSPLHF.

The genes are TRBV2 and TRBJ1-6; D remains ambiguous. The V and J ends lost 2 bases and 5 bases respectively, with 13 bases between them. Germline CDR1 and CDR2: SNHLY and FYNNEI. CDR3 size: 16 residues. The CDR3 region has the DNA TGTGCCAGCAGTGAAAACGGAGGGCTAAATAATTCACCCCTCCACTTT. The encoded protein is CASSENGGLNNSPLHF.

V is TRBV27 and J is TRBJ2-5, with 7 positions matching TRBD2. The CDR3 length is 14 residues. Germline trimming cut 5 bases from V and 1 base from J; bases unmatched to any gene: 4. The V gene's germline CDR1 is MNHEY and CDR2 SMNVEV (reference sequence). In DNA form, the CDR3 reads TGTGCCAGCAGTCCGGGAGGCTTCCAAGAGACCCAGTACTTC. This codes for CASSPGGFQETQYF.

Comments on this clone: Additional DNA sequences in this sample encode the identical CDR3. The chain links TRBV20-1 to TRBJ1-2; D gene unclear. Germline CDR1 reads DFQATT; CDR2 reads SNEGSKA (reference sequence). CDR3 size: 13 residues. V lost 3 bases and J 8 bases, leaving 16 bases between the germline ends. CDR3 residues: CSASPGLVKGYTF. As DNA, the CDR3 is TGCAGTGCTAGTCCGGGCCTCGTGAAGGGCTACACCTTC.

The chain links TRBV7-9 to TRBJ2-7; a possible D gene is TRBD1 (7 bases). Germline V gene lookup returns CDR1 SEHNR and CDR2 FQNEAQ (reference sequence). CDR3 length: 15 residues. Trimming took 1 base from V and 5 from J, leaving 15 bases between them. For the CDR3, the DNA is TGTGCCAGCAGCTTAGAAGGGGGGACAGACAACGAGCAGTACTTC. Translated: CASSLEGGTDNEQYF.

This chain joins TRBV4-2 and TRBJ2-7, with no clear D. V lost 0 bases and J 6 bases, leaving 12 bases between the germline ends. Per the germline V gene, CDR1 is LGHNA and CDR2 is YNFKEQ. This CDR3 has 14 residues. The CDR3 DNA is TGTGCCAGCAGCCAAGAACCGACGAGTAGCGAGCAGTACTTC. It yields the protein CASSQEPTSSEQYF.

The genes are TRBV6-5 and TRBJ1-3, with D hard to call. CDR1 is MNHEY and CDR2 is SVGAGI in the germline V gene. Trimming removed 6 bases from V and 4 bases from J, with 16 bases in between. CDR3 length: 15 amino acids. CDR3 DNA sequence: TGTGCCAGCAGCTATAACACGGGCGAAGGAAACACCATATATTTT. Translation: CASSYNTGEGNTIYF.

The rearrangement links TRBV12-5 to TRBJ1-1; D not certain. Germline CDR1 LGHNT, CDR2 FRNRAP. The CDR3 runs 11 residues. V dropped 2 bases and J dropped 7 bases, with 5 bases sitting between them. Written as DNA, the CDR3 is TGTGCTAGTGGTTTGAGGGATGAAGCTTTCTTT. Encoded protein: CASGLRDEAFF.

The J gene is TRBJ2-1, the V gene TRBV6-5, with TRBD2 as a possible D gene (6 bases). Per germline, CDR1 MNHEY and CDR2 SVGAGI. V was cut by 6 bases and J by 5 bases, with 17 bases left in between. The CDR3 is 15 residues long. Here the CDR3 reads CASRRDFLLDNEQFF. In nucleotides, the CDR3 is TGTGCCAGCAGGAGGGACTTCCTACTTGACAATGAGCAGTTCTTC.

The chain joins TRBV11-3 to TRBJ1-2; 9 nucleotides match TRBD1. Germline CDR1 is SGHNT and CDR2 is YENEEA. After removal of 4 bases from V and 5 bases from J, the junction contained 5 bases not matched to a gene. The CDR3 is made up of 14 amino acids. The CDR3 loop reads CASSSGTGKYGYTF. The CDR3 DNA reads TGTGCCAGCAGCTCCGGGACAGGGAAATATGGCTACACCTTC. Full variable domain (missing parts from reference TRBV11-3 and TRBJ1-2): EAGVVQSPRYKIIEKKQPVAFWCNPISGHNTLYWYLQNLGQGPELLIRYENEEAVDDSQLPKDRFSAERLKGVDSTLKIQPAELGDSAVYLCASSSGTGKYGYTFGSGTRLTVV.

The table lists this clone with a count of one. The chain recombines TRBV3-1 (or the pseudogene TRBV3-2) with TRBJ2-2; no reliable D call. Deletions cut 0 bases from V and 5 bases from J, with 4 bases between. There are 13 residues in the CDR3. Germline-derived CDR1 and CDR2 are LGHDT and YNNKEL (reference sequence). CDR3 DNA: TGTGCCAGCAGCCAAGATTCGACCGGGGAGCTGTTTTTT. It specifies CASSQDSTGELFF.

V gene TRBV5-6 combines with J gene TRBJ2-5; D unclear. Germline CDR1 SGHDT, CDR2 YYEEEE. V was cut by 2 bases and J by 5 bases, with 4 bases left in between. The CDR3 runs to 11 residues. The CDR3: CASSLRETQYF. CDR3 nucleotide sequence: TGTGCCAGCAGCTTAAGGGAGACCCAGTACTTC. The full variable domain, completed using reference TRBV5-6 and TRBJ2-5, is DAGVTQSPTHLIKTRGQQVTLRCSPKSGHDTVSWYQQALGQGPQFIFQYYEEEERQRGNFPDRFSGHQFPNYSSELNVNALLLGDSALYLCASSLRETQYFGPGTRLLVL.

The DNA for the CDR3 is TGTGCCAGCAGTGGGCGGACAGGCTTCCCCTACGAGCAGTACTTC. It translates to CASSGRTGFPYEQYF. The genes are TRBV25-1 and TRBJ2-7, with 7 bases fitting TRBD1. V lost 4 bases to trimming and J lost 2 bases; unmatched junction nucleotides: 8. Germline CDR1 MGHDK, CDR2 SYGVNS. The CDR3 totals 15 residues.

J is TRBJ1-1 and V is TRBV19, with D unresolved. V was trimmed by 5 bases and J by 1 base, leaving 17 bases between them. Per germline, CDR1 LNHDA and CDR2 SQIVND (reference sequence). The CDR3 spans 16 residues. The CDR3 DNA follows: TGTGCCAGTAGTGTAGGCGGATTTTCCTCGAACACTGAAGCTTTCTTT. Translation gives CASSVGGFSSNTEAFF.

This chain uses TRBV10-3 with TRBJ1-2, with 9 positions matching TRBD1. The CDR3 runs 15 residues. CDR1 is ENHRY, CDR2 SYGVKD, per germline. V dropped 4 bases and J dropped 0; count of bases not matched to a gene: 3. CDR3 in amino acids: CAISGGQGANYGYTF. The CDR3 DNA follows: TGTGCCATCAGTGGGGGACAGGGAGCTAACTATGGCTACACCTTC.

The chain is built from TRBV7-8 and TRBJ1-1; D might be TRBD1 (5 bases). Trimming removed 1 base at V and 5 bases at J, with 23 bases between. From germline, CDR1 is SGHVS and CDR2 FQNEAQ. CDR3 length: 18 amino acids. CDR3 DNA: TGTGCCAGCAGCTTAGATCTATCGGCAGGGAGGGGAGTGACTGAAGCTTTCTTT. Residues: CASSLDLSAGRGVTEAFF. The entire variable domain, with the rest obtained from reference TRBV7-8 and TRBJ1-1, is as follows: GAGVSQSPRYKVAKRGQDVALRCDPISGHVSLFWYQQALGQGPEFLTYFQNEAQLDKSGLPSDRFFAERPEGSVSTLKIQRTQQEDSAVYLCASSLDLSAGRGVTEAFFGQGTRLTVV.

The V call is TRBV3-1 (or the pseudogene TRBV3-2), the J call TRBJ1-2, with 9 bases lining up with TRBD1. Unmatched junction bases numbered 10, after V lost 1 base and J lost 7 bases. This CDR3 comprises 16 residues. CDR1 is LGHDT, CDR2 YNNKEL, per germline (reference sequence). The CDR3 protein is CASSQVTGQGLSGYTF. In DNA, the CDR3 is TGTGCCAGCAGCCAAGTTACGGGACAGGGCCTCTCTGGCTACACCTTC.

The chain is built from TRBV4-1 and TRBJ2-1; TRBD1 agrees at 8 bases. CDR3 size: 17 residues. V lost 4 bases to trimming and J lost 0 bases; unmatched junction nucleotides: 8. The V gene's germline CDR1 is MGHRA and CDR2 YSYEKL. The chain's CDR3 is CASSPRFDRGSYNEQFF. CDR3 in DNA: TGCGCCAGCAGCCCGAGATTTGACAGGGGCTCCTACAATGAGCAGTTCTTC.